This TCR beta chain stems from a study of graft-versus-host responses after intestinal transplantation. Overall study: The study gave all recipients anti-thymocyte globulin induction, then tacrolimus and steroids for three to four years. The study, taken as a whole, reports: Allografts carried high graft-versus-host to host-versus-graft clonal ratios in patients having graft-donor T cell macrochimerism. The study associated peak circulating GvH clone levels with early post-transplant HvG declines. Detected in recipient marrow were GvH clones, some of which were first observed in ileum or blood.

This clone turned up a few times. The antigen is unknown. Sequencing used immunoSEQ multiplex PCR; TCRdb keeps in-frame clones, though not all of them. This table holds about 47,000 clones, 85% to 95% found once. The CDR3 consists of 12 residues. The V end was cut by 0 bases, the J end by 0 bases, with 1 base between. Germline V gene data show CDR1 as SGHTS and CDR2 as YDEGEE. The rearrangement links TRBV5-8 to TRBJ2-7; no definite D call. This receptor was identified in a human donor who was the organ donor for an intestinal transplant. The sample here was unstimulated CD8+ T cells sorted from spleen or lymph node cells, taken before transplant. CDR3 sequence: CASSLASYEQYF. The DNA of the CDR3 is TGTGCCAGCAGCTTGGCCTCCTACGAGCAGTACTTC. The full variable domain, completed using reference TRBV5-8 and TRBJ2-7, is EAGVTQSPTHLIKTRGQQATLRCSPISGHTSVYWYQQALGLGLQFLLWYDEGEERNRGNFPPRFSGRQFPNYSSELNVNALELEDSALYLCASSLASYEQYFGPGTRLTVT.